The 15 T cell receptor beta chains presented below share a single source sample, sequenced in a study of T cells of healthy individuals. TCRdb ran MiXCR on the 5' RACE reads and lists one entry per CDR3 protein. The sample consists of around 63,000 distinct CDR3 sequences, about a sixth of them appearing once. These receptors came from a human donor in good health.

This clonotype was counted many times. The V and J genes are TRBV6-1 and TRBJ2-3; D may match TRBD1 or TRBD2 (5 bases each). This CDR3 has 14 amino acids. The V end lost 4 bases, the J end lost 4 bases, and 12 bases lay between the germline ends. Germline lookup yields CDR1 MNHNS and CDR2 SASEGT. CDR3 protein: CASSGRGVPDTQYF. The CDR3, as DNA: TGTGCCAGCAGTGGCCGGGGCGTTCCAGATACGCAGTATTTT.

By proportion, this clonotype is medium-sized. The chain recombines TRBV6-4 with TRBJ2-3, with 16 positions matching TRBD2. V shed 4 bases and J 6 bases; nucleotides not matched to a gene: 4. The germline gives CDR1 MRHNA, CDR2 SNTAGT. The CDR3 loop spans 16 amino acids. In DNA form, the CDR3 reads TGTGCCAGCAGTGGTGGGACTAGCGGGGGGGCCGATACGCAGTATTTT. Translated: CASSGGTSGGADTQYF.

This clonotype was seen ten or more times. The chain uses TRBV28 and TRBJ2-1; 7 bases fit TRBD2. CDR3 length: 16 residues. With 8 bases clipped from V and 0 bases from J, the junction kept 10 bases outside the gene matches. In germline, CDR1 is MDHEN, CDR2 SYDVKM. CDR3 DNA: TGTGCCAGCGTTGGGGAGGGCGCCAGCTCCTACAATGAGCAGTTCTTC. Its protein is CASVGEGASSYNEQFF.

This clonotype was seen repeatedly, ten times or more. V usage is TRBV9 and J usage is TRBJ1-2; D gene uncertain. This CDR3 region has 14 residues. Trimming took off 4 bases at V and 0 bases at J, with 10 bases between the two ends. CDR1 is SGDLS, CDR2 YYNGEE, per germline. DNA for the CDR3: TGTGCCAGCAGCAACCTTCCGACTAACTATGGCTACACCTTC. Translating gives CASSNLPTNYGYTF.

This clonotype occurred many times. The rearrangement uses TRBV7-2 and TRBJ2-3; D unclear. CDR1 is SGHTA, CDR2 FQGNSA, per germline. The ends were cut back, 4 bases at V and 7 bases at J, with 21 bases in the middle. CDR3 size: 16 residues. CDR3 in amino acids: CASSSHPPETANTQYF. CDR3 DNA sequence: TGTGCCAGCAGCTCCCACCCGCCCGAGACTGCAAATACGCAGTATTTT.

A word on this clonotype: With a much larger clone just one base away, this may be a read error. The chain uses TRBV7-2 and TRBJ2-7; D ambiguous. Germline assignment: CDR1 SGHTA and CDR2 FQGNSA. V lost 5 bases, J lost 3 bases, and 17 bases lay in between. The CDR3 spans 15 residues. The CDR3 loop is CASSLISGYDYEQYF. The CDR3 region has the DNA TGTGCCAGCAGCCTTATCTCCGGGTATGACTACGAGCAGTACTTC.

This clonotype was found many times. The CDR3 DNA reads as TGTGCCAGCAGCTTACTAGCGGGCGTTGTCGGGGAGCTGTTTTTT. Protein product: CASSLLAGVVGELFF. This chain uses TRBV7-9 with TRBJ2-2; 8 nucleotides agree with TRBD2. The CDR3 spans 15 residues. CDR1 SEHNR and CDR2 FQNEAQ come from the germline V gene (reference sequence). V lost 2 bases and J lost 7; bases outside the gene matches: 6.

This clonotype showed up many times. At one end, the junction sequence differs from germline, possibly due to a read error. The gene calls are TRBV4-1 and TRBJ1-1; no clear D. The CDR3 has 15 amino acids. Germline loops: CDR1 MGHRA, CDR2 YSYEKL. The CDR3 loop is CASSKEPLMNTEAFF. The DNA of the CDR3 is TGCGCCAGCAGCAAAGAACCCCTCATGAACACTGAAGCTTTCTTT.

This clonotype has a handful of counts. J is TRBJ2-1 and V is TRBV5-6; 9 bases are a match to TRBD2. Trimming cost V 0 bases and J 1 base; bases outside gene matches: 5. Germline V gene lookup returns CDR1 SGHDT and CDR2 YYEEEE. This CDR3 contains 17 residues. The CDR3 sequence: CASSLVAGGISYNEQFF. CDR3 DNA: TGTGCCAGCAGCTTGGTTGCGGGGGGGATTTCCTACAATGAGCAGTTCTTC.

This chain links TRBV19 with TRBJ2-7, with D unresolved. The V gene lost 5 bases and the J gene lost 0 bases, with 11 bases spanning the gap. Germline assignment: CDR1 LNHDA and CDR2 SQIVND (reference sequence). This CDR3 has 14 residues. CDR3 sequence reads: CASSRRGFSYEQYF. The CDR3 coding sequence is TGTGCCAGTAGTCGGCGAGGATTCTCCTACGAGCAGTACTTC.

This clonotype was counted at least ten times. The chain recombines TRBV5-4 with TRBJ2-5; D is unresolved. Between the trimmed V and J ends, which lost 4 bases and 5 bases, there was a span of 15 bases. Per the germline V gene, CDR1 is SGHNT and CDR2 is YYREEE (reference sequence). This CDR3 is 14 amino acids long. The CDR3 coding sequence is TGTGCCAGCAGCCTCCCAGCGCCTCCCGAGACCCAGTACTTC. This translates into CASSLPAPPETQYF.

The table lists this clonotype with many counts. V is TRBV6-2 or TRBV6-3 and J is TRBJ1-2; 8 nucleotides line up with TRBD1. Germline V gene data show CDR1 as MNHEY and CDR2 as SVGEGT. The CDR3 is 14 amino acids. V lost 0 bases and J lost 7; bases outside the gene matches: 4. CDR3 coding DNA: TGTGCCAGCAGTTACTCCGGACAGGGCCTTGGCTACACCTTC. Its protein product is CASSYSGQGLGYTF.

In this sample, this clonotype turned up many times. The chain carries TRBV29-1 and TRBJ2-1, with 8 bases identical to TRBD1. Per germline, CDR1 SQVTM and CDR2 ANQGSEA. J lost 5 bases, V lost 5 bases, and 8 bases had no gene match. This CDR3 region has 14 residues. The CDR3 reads CSVSPRTGNNEQFF. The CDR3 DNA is TGCAGCGTTTCCCCCAGGACAGGGAACAATGAGCAGTTCTTC.

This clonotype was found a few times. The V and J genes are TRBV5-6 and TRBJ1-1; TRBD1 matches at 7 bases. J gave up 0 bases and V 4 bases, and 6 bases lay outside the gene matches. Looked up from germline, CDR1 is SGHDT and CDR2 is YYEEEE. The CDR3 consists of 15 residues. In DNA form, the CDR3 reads TGTGCCAGCAGCGCGGGACAGTTCATGAACACTGAAGCTTTCTTT. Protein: CASSAGQFMNTEAFF. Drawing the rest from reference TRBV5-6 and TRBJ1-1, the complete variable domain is DAGVTQSPTHLIKTRGQQVTLRCSPKSGHDTVSWYQQALGQGPQFIFQYYEEEERQRGNFPDRFSGHQFPNYSSELNVNALLLGDSALYLCASSAGQFMNTEAFFGQGTRLTVV.

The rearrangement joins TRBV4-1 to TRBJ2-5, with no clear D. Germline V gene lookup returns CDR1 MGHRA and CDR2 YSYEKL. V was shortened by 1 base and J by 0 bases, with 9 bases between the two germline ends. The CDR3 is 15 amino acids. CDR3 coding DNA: TGCGCCAGCAGCCAAGGGAACGGCAACCAAGAGACCCAGTACTTC. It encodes CASSQGNGNQETQYF.